This TCR beta chain appears in the sequencing data of a study of molecular identifiers for immune sequencing clone quantification. The bulk TCR libraries were made with methods described before and with listed TCR primers. One entry per CDR3 protein results from TCRdb running MiXCR on the PCR reads. Here the sample spans some 680,000 distinct CDR3 sequences, 25% being singletons. The ends were cut back, 6 bases at V and 5 bases at J, with 9 bases in the middle. The CDR3 is made up of 12 amino acids. Germline CDR1 reads SEHNR; CDR2 reads FQNEAQ (reference sequence). Sequencing libraries of naive CD8 cells derived from roughly 20,000 to 1,000,000 sorted cells with 10%, 30% or 50% RNA.

The rearrangement uses TRBV7-9 and TRBJ2-3; D gene unclear. The source of this sequence is a human donor in good health. Some libraries in this study had Jurkat cell RNA spiked in. Sequencing input: naive CD8+ T cells from blood, with Jurkat cell RNA spiked in. The sample's subset: FACS-sorted CD8+CD4-CCR7+CD45RA+ naive T cells. Here the CDR3 DNA reads TGTGCCAGCAGACTATACATAGATACGCAGTATTTT. This gives the protein CASRLYIDTQYF.